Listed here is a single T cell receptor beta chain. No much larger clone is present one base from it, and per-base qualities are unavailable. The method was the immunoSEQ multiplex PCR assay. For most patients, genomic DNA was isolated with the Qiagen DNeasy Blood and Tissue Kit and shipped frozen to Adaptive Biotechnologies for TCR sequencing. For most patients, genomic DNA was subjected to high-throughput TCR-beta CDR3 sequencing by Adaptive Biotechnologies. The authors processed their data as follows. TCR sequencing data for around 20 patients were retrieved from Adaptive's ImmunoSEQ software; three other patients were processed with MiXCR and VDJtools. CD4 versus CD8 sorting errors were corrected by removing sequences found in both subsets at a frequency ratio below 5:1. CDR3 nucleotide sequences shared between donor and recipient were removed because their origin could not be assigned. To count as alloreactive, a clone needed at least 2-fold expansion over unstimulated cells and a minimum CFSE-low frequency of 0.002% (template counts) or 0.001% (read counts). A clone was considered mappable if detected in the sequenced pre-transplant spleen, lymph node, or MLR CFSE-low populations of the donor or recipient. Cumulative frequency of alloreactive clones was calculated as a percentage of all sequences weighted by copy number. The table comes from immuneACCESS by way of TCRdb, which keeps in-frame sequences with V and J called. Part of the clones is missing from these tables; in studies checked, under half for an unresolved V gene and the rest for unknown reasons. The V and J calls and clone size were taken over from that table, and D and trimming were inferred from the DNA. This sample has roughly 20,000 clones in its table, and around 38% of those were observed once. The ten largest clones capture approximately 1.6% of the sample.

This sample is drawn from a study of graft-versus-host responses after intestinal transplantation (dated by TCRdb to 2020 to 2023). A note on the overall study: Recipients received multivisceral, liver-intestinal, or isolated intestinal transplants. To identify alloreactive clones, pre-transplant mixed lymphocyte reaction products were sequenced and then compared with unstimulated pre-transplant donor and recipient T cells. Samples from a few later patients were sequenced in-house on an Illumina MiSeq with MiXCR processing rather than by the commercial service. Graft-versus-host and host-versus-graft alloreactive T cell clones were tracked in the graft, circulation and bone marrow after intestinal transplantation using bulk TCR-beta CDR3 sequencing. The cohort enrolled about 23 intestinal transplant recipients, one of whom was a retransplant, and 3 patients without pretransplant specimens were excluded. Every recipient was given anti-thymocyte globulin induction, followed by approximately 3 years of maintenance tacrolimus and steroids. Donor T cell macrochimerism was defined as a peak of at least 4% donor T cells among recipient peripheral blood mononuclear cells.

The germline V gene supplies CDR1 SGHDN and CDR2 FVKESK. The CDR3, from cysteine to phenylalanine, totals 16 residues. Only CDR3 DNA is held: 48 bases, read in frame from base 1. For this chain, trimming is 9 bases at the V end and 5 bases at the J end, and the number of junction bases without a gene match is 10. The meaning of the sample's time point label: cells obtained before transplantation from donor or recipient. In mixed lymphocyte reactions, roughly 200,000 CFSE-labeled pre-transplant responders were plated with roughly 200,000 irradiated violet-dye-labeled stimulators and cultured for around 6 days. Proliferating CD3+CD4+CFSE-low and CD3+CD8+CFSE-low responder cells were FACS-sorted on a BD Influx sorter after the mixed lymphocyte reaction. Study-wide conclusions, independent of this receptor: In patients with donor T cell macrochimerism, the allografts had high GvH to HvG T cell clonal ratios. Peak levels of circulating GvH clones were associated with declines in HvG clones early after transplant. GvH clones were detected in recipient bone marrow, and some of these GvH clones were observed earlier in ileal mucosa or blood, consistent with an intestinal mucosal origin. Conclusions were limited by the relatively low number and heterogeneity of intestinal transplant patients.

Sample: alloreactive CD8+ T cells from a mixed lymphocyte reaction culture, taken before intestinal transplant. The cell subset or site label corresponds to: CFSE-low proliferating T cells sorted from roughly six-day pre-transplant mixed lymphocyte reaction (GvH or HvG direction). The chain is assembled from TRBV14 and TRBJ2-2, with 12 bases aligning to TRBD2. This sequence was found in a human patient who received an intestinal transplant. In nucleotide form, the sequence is TGTGCCAGTCGACTAGCGGGAGCCTCGGGGACCGGGGAGCTGTTTTTT. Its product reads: CASRLAGASGTGELFF.